The 30 T cell receptor beta chains reported below all come from one sample, sequenced in a study of blood T cell repertoires in COVID-19 (dated by TCRdb to about 2020). Libraries were prepared through the immunoSEQ multiplex PCR assay. The clones in this table, taken by TCRdb from immuneACCESS, are in-frame only. Not every clone is retained; where verified, under half of the shortfall comes from an unresolved V gene, and the cause of the rest is unknown. This sample gives roughly 80,000 clones in total; 65% to 85% of them show up just once. Roughly 30% of the sample lies in the top ten. The sequencing input was peripheral blood. The receptors here all came from a woman of 80 years or more with acute or convalescent COVID-19.

The V gene is TRBV29-1, the J gene TRBJ2-1, with D uncertain. The CDR3 runs to 13 residues. From germline, CDR1 is SQVTM and CDR2 ANQGSEA. Trimming removed 4 bases from V and 6 bases from J, with 13 bases in between. The CDR3 loop is CSVGPAGLNEQFF. As DNA, the CDR3 is TGCAGCGTTGGGCCGGCTGGGCTCAATGAGCAGTTCTTC.

This clone was recorded a few times. This chain links TRBV6-5 with TRBJ1-5; D is uncertain. Between the trimmed V and J ends, which lost 3 bases and 4 bases, there was a span of 7 bases. Germline loops: CDR1 MNHEY, CDR2 SVGAGI. The CDR3 sequence is 13 residues long. Written as DNA, the CDR3 is TGTGCCAGCAGTTATAATTTGAATCAGCCCCAGCATTTT. Residues: CASSYNLNQPQHF.

This clone was detected a few times. This chain connects TRBV10-1 to TRBJ2-7; possibly TRBD2 for D (6 bases). Trimming cost V 0 bases and J 3 bases, with 12 bases left between them. Germline lookup yields CDR1 WNHNN and CDR2 SYGVQD (reference sequence). The CDR3 length is 15 residues. For the CDR3, the DNA is TGCGCCAGCAGTGAGTCTGGAGGGCTGGACTACGAGCAGTACTTC. Protein sequence: CASSESGGLDYEQYF.

The CDR3 sequence is CASSQDGTGLYGYTF. The CDR3 nucleotides read TGTGCCAGCAGCCAAGATGGGACAGGGCTCTATGGCTACACCTTC. This chain uses TRBV14 with TRBJ1-2; 9 nucleotides match TRBD1. The V segment lost 0 bases and the J segment 4 bases; nucleotides outside the gene matches: 3. The CDR3 is made up of 15 amino acids. CDR1 and CDR2 from the germline V gene are SGHDN and FVKESK.

This chain joins TRBV5-6 and TRBJ1-6; 7 bases are shared with TRBD1. The CDR3 is 18 residues long. The V gene end was trimmed by 5 bases and the J gene end by 6 bases; junction bases not matched to a gene: 17. Germline V gene lookup returns CDR1 SGHDT and CDR2 YYEEEE. The CDR3 loop reads CASSSDRRGSSFNSPLHF. The CDR3 region has the DNA TGTGCCAGCAGTTCGGACAGGAGGGGGAGTTCTTTTAATTCACCCCTCCACTTT.

The V and J genes are TRBV5-5 and TRBJ2-3; a weak D match, TRBD1 (5 bases). Looked up from germline, CDR1 is SGHKS and CDR2 is YYEKEE (reference sequence). V dropped 2 bases and J dropped 4 bases, with 8 bases sitting between them. The CDR3 is made up of 13 amino acids. The DNA of the CDR3 is TGTGCCAGCAGCTTCCAGGGTCCAGATACGCAGTATTTT. Translated: CASSFQGPDTQYF.

This chain connects TRBV2 to TRBJ2-7; 8 bases map to TRBD1. The CDR3 is 14 amino acids. The V gene's germline CDR1 is SNHLY and CDR2 FYNNEI. The V gene end was trimmed by 6 bases and the J gene end by 4 bases; junction bases not matched to a gene: 8. For the CDR3, the DNA is TGTGCCAGCAGGACCGGGACAGGACAATACGAGCAGTACTTC. Protein sequence: CASRTGTGQYEQYF. Supplemented by reference TRBV2 and TRBJ2-7, the full variable domain reads EPEVTQTPSHQVTQMGQEVILRCVPISNHLYFYWYRQILGQKVEFLVSFYNNEISEKSEIFDDQFSVERPDGSNFTLKIRSTKLEDSAMYFCASRTGTGQYEQYFGPGTRLTVT.

This chain joins TRBV6-2 or TRBV6-3 and TRBJ1-1; D might be TRBD1 (5 bases). The CDR3 extends over 15 amino acids. Trimming removed 5 bases from V and 4 bases from J, with 17 bases in between. Germline V gives CDR1 MNHEY, CDR2 SVGEGT. CDR3 region: CASSDQGRGVTEAFF. CDR3 coding DNA: TGTGCCAGCAGTGACCAGGGAAGAGGAGTCACTGAAGCTTTCTTT.

The chain joins TRBV3-1 (or the pseudogene TRBV3-2) to TRBJ2-1; TRBD2 aligns across 15 bases. V shed 6 bases and J 6 bases; nucleotides not matched to a gene: 3. CDR1 is LGHDT and CDR2 is YNNKEL in the germline V gene (reference sequence). The CDR3 runs 15 residues. CDR3: CASRGLAGGPNEQFF. CDR3 sequence (DNA): TGTGCCAGCAGAGGACTAGCGGGAGGGCCCAATGAGCAGTTCTTC.

The count of this clone is one. The rearrangement uses TRBV4-3 and TRBJ2-2, with 11 positions matching TRBD2. This CDR3 spans 17 amino acids. Unmatched junction bases numbered 10, after V lost 7 bases and J lost 3 bases. Germline CDR1 LGHNA, CDR2 YSLEER. CDR3 sequence: CASTYHGTSGDTGELFF. The CDR3 DNA reads TGCGCCAGCACTTATCACGGGACTAGCGGTGACACCGGGGAGCTGTTTTTT.

V is TRBV18 and J is TRBJ1-1, with TRBD1 as a possible D gene (6 bases). The CDR3 is 15 amino acids. The V and J ends lost 5 bases and 3 bases respectively, with 16 bases between them. CDR1 is KGHSH and CDR2 is LQKENI in the germline V gene. CDR3 amino acids: CASSTGRGSYTEAFF. The CDR3 coding sequence is TGTGCCAGCTCAACGGGCAGGGGTTCGTACACTGAAGCTTTCTTT.

The chain employs TRBV18 and TRBJ1-4; unclear D gene. V was shortened by 6 bases and J by 0 bases, with 8 bases between the two germline ends. This CDR3 contains 14 residues. CDR1 and CDR2 (germline): KGHSH, LQKENI. The CDR3 bases are TGTGCCAGCTCTTGGAGTGCAACTAATGAAAAACTGTTTTTT. Residues: CASSWSATNEKLFF.

This sequence joins TRBV4-1 and TRBJ1-4; 8 bases match TRBD1. CDR3 length equals 16 residues. Germline loops: CDR1 MGHRA, CDR2 YSYEKL. Trimming removed 0 bases from V and 5 bases from J; junction bases left unmatched: 5. The CDR3: CASSQEGRQGNEKLFF. The CDR3 bases are TGCGCCAGCAGCCAAGAAGGGAGACAGGGGAATGAAAAACTGTTTTTT.

In this sample, this clone turned up once. This chain uses TRBV11-2 with TRBJ2-2, with 10 bases matching TRBD1. Germline V gives CDR1 SGHAT, CDR2 FQNNGV. V was pared by 4 bases and J by 4 bases, with 3 bases of the junction left unmatched. The CDR3 contains 15 residues. The CDR3, as DNA: TGTGCCAGCAGCTGGGGACAGGGGAGCACCGGGGAGCTGTTTTTT. It translates to CASSWGQGSTGELFF. Variable domain in full (rest from reference TRBV11-2 and TRBJ2-2): EAGVAQSPRYKIIEKRQSVAFWCNPISGHATLYWYQQILGQGPKLLIQFQNNGVVDDSQLPKDRFSAERLKGVDSTLKIQPAKLEDSAVYLCASSWGQGSTGELFFGEGSRLTVL.

V and J are TRBV6-5 and TRBJ2-7; a possible D gene is TRBD2 (5 bases). This CDR3 is 14 amino acids long. Trimming removed 0 bases at V and 2 bases at J, with 8 bases between. Germline V gives CDR1 MNHEY, CDR2 SVGAGI. CDR3 loop: CASSYSKGAYEQYF. CDR3 sequence (DNA): TGTGCCAGCAGTTACTCAAAGGGAGCCTACGAGCAGTACTTC.

The chain employs TRBV5-6 and TRBJ1-1; TRBD1 agrees at 7 bases. V was clipped by 6 bases and J by 1 base; unmatched bases: 3. This CDR3 comprises 13 residues. The V gene's germline CDR1 is SGHDT and CDR2 YYEEEE. CDR3 in DNA: TGTGCCAGCACCGGGACAGAGAACACTGAAGCTTTCTTT. Translation gives CASTGTENTEAFF.

V gene TRBV7-9 combines with J gene TRBJ2-2; 10 nucleotides agree with TRBD2. CDR1 SEHNR and CDR2 FQNEAQ come from the germline V gene (reference sequence). There are 17 residues in the CDR3. V shed 5 bases, J shed 6 bases, and the junction held 12 bases outside the gene matches. In DNA, the CDR3 is TGTGCCAGCAGCCCCCGGTCTAGCGGGAGTGCGTCCGGGGAGCTGTTTTTT. Protein sequence: CASSPRSSGSASGELFF.

This sequence joins TRBV6-2 or TRBV6-3 and TRBJ2-4, with 12 nucleotides matching TRBD2. Per germline, CDR1 MNHEY and CDR2 SVGEGT. After removal of 3 bases from V and 0 bases from J, the junction contained 9 bases not matched to a gene. This CDR3 spans 19 amino acids. As DNA, the CDR3 is TGTGCCAGCAGTTATTATCGGACTAGCGGGGAAGGAGCCAAAAACATTCAGTACTTC. This codes for CASSYYRTSGEGAKNIQYF.

This rearrangement joins TRBV6-4 to TRBJ2-7; D possibly corresponds to TRBD2 (5 bases). The length of the CDR3 is 16 residues. V was trimmed by 0 bases and J by 0 bases, leaving 12 bases between them. Germline V lookup: CDR1 MRHNA, CDR2 SNTAGT. CDR3: CASSDSIPRDSYEQYF. The CDR3 DNA reads TGTGCCAGCAGTGACTCCATTCCCCGGGACTCCTACGAGCAGTACTTC.

This clone was detected a few times. The V gene is TRBV5-1, the J gene TRBJ2-3; 13 positions match TRBD2. The CDR3 length is 18 residues. Germline V gene data show CDR1 as SGHRS and CDR2 as YFSETQ. V dropped 0 bases and J dropped 4; count of bases not matched to a gene: 8. CDR3 sequence (DNA): TGCGCCAGCAGCTTGGGGACTAGCGGGGGACGCACTCCAGATACGCAGTATTTT. Amino acid sequence: CASSLGTSGGRTPDTQYF.

This clone was seen a single time. The CDR3 DNA sequence: TGTGCCAGCAGGACGGGTGGGGGCGCGGTCAACTATGGCTACACCTTC. Translated, it gives CASRTGGGAVNYGYTF. This chain uses TRBV5-4 with TRBJ1-2; TRBD1 might be the D (6 bases). CDR3 size: 16 residues. The V end was cut by 5 bases, the J end by 2 bases, with 19 bases between. CDR1 and CDR2 (germline): SGHNT, YYREEE (reference sequence).

As regards this clone: The junction shows a germline mismatch at one end, possibly a read error. The rearrangement joins TRBV7-7 to TRBJ2-2; 8 nucleotides align to TRBD2. The CDR3 is 13 amino acids. CDR1 and CDR2 (germline): SSHAT, FNYEAQ (reference sequence). CDR3 sequence reads: CASRVAGTGELFF. In DNA form, the CDR3 reads TGTGCTAGCAGAGTAGCGGGAACCGGGGAGCTGTTTTTT.

This chain uses TRBV12-3 or TRBV12-4 with TRBJ2-1, with TRBD1 matching over 7 bases. The CDR3 sequence is 13 residues long. With 5 bases clipped from V and 4 bases from J, the junction kept 2 bases outside the gene matches. CDR3: CASSRTGYNEQFF. The CDR3 bases are TGTGCCAGCAGTAGGACAGGTTACAATGAGCAGTTCTTC.

The chain joins TRBV7-2 to TRBJ1-1; D possibly corresponds to TRBD1 (6 bases). Germline values: CDR1 SGHTA, CDR2 FQGNSA. V lost 1 base and J lost 3, with 9 bases in between. The CDR3 is 14 amino acids. CDR3 nucleotide sequence: TGTGCCAGCAGCTTAGAAAGGGGGTACACTGAAGCTTTCTTT. It codes for CASSLERGYTEAFF.

This clone was observed at least ten times. This chain links TRBV19 with TRBJ1-1; possible D gene TRBD1, 5 bases. Germline V gene lookup returns CDR1 LNHDA and CDR2 SQIVND (reference sequence). V was clipped by 10 bases and J by 5 bases, with 20 bases between them. This CDR3 contains 14 residues. CDR3 sequence reads: CATSPGAAGTEAFF. CDR3 coding DNA: TGTGCCACCAGCCCCGGTGCCGCAGGGACTGAAGCTTTCTTT.

The rearrangement links TRBV4-2 to TRBJ1-5; the match to TRBD1 covers 10 bases. Unmatched junction bases numbered 10, after V lost 2 bases and J lost 0 bases. This CDR3 has 19 amino acids. The germline gives CDR1 LGHNA, CDR2 YNFKEQ. CDR3: CASSQTTGTGVNSNQPQHF. In nucleotides, the CDR3 is TGTGCCAGCAGCCAAACAACCGGGACAGGGGTAAATAGCAATCAGCCCCAGCATTTT.

The J gene is TRBJ2-3, the V gene TRBV10-3; 7 bases align to TRBD2. CDR3 size: 14 residues. V was clipped by 4 bases and J by 3 bases; unmatched bases: 4. Germline V gene sequence: CDR1 ENHRY, CDR2 SYGVKD. In nucleotides, the CDR3 is TGTGCCATCAGTGTACGGGAGGCAACAGATACGCAGTATTTT. It yields the protein CAISVREATDTQYF.

The chain joins TRBV13 to TRBJ2-1; TRBD1 agrees at 7 bases. CDR3 length equals 13 residues. Germline V gene data show CDR1 as PRHDT and CDR2 as FYEKMQ (reference sequence). V shed 9 bases and J 5 bases; nucleotides not matched to a gene: 7. The CDR3 nucleotides read TGTGCCAGTTTACAGGGGTTACACAATGAGCAGTTCTTC. Translation gives CASLQGLHNEQFF.

This chain joins TRBV28 and TRBJ1-5, with 7 positions matching TRBD1. This CDR3 has 14 residues. Germline-derived CDR1 and CDR2 are MDHEN and SYDVKM. V dropped 6 bases and J dropped 6; count of bases not matched to a gene: 8. CDR3 loop: CASSTGQFSQPQHF. CDR3 DNA: TGTGCCAGCAGCACGGGACAGTTCTCTCAGCCCCAGCATTTT.

V gene TRBV6-5 combines with J gene TRBJ2-1; 8 nucleotides align to TRBD2. The CDR3 has 14 residues. The germline gives CDR1 MNHEY, CDR2 SVGAGI. Losses at the gene ends were 4 bases for V and 4 bases for J; bases not matched to a gene: 3. As DNA, the CDR3 is TGTGCCAGCAGTTTTAGCGGGGTTTACAATGAGCAGTTCTTC. This gives the protein CASSFSGVYNEQFF.